This TCR beta chain was recorded in a study of identical twins. Findings and limits, study-wide: Fewer insertions marked abundant cord blood beta clonotypes; young adult naive trended weakly, memory not at all. Cross-sectional statistical analysis was relied on for the conclusions, without the same donors being followed. Modelling approaches yielded underestimates of out-of-frame TCR alpha sharing between monozygotic twins.

Donors were all healthy Caucasians. TCRdb used MiXCR to reprocess the 5' RACE reads, holding one entry per CDR3 protein. The sample yields 500,000 to 650,000 distinct CDR3 sequences, approximately 20% seen once. To note about this clonotype: Its target is unknown.

These data were also reused for a study on yellow fever vaccine responses in identical twins.

The sequencing input was CD4+ T cells sorted from blood. The sequence was obtained from a woman between 18 and 29 years old in good health.

The CDR3 region has the DNA TGTGCCAGCAGCTTAACAGCGGGACGGCAGAATGAGCAGTTCTTC. Its translation is CASSLTAGRQNEQFF. J is TRBJ2-1 and V is TRBV7-3; TRBD2 matches at 7 bases. The CDR3 covers 15 residues. Trimming removed 0 bases from V and 7 bases from J; junction bases left unmatched: 6. Germline V CDR1 and CDR2: SGHTA, FQGTGA. The full variable domain, rest sourced from reference TRBV7-3 and TRBJ2-1, is GAGVSQTPSNKVTEKGKYVELRCDPISGHTALYWYRQSLGQGPEFLIYFQGTGAADDSGLPNDRFFAVRPEGSVSTLKIQRTERGDSAVYLCASSLTAGRQNEQFFGPGTRLTVL.